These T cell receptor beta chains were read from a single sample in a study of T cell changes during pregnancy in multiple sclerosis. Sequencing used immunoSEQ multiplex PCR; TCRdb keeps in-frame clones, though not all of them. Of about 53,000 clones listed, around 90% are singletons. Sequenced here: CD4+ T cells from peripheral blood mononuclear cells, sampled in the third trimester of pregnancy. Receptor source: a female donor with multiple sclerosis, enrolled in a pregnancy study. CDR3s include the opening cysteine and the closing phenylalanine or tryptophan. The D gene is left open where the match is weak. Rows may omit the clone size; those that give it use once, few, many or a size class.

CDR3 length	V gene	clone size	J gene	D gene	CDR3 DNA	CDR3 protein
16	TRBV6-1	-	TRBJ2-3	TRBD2	TGTGCCAGCAGTGAATTGGGGCGGGGGGGGTCAGATACGCAGTATTTT	CASSELGRGGSDTQYF
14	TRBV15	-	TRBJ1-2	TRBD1	TGTGCCACCAGCAGAGCGGGACAGGGGTATGGCTACACCTTC	CATSRAGQGYGYTF
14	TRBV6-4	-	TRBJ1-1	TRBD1	TGTGCCAGCAGCGAGGCAGGGGGGAACACTGAAGCTTTCTTT	CASSEAGGNTEAFF
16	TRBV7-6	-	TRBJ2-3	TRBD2	TGTGCCAGCAGCTCCCCAGCGGGGGTGTCCACAGATACGCAGTATTTT	CASSSPAGVSTDTQYF
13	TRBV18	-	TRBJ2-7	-	TGTGCCAGCTCACCCAGTCTTGGCTACGAGCAGTACTTC	CASSPSLGYEQYF
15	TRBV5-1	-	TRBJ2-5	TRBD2	TGCGCCAGCAGCTCCGCAGCGGGGGTCCAAGAGACCCAGTACTTC	CASSSAAGVQETQYF
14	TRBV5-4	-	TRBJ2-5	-	TGTGCCAGCAGCGCCGGGACTGTAGTAGAGACCCAGTACTTC	CASSAGTVVETQYF
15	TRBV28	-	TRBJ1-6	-	TGTGCCAGCCGTCGGGGGGGCAACGACAATTCACCCCTCCACTTT	CASRRGGNDNSPLHF
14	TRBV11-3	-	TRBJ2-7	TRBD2	TGTGCCAGCAGCTCCACACTAGCGGGGGGCCCACCGGACTTC	CASSSTLAGGPPDF
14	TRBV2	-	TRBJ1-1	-	TGTGCCAGCATCTTGGAGGTGCCAGTCACTGAAGCTTTCTTT	CASILEVPVTEAFF
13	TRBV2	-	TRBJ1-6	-	TGTGCCAGCAGTGAAGGGCAGTCATCACCCCTCCACTTT	CASSEGQSSPLHF
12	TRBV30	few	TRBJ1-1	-	TGTGCCTTTAAAAGGGGGAACACTGAAGCTTTCTTT	CAFKRGNTEAFF
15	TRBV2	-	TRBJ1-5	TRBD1	TGTGCCAGCAGCGGGGGTAAGGGGGCGAATCAGCCCCAGCATTTT	CASSGGKGANQPQHF
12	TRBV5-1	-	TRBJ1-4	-	TGCGCCAGCAGCCCGGAGGGGGAAAAACTGTTTTTT	CASSPEGEKLFF
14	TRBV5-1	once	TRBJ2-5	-	TGCGCCAGCAGCCTTCCAGGACAGCAAGAGACCCAGTACTTC	CASSLPGQQETQYF
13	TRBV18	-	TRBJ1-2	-	TGTGCCAGCTCACCCGACAGGAACTATGGCTACACCTTC	CASSPDRNYGYTF
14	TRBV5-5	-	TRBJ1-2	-	TGTGCCAGCAGCTGGCCTGGCGGCGGGTATGGCTACACCTTC	CASSWPGGGYGYTF
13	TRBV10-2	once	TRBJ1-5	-	TGCGCCAGCAGACAGGGAGAGTATCAGCCCCAGCATTTT	CASRQGEYQPQHF
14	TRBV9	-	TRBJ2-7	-	TGTGCCAGCAGCGTAGGACTAGTGGGCTACGAGCAGTACTTC	CASSVGLVGYEQYF
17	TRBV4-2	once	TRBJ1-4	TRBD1	TGTGCCAGCAGCCCAGGCATAGGGGGCAATAATAATGAAAAACTGTTTTTT	CASSPGIGGNNNEKLFF
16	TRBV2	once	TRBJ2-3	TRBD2	TGTGCCAGCAGTGAACATCTAGCGGGCTACACAGATACGCAGTATTTT	CASSEHLAGYTDTQYF
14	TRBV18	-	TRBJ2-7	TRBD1	TGTGCCAGCTCAACGAACAGGGGCTCCTACGAGCAGTACTTC	CASSTNRGSYEQYF
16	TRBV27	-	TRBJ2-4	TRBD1	TGTGCCAGCAGTCCTGGACAGGGTTTGGCCAAAAACATTCAGTACTTC	CASSPGQGLAKNIQYF